This paragraph reports one TCR beta chain. These data belong to a study of blood T cell repertoires in COVID-19. Across the study: The United States, Italy and Spain were the sources of the acute and convalescent COVID-19 samples. Sources were T cells, B-cell-depleted T cells, or PBMCs; the material itself was cDNA or gDNA.

Libraries were prepared by immunoSEQ multiplex PCR; TCRdb keeps only in-frame clonotypes and omits some of them. Altogether around 150,000 clones are present, 92% being singletons, with the ten largest covering about 4.6%. Followed over time, Seattle patients had been enrolled while infection was active. From germline, CDR1 is SGHRS and CDR2 YFSETQ. The CDR3 covers 15 residues. Trimming pared 2 bases from V and 5 bases from J, leaving 16 bases between. Input material: peripheral blood. The sequence was obtained from a man between 25 and 39 years old with COVID-19, enrolled during active disease. This chain connects TRBV5-1 to TRBJ1-1; TRBD1 might be the D (5 bases). CDR3 loop: CASSFGSGIRTEAFF. CDR3 sequence (DNA): TGCGCCAGCAGCTTTGGTTCAGGGATACGAACTGAAGCTTTCTTT.